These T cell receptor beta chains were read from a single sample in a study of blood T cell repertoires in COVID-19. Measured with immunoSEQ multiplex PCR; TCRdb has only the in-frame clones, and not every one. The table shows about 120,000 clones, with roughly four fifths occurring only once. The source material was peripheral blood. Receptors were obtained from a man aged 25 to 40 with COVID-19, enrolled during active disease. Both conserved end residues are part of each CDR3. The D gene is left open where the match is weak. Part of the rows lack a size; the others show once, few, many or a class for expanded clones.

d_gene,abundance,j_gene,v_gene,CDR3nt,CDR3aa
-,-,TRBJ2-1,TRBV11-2,TGTGCCAGCAGCCGCCGGGACTCCTCCTACAATGAGCAGTTCTTC,CASSRRDSSYNEQFF
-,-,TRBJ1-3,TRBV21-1,TGTGCCAGCAGCAAACTGTCCCTTTGGACAGGGGGGTTAAACTTCTCTGGAAACACCATATATTTT,CASSKLSLWTGGLNFSGNTIYF
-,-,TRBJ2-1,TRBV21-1,TGTGCCAGCAGCAAAGAGAGGGCCGGAAGATACAATGAGCAGTTCTTC,CASSKERAGRYNEQFF
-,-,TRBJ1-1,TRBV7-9,TGTGCCAGTCTGCGGGACGAATGGGGCCAAGCTTTCTTT,CASLRDEWGQAFF
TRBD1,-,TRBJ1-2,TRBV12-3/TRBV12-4,TGTGCCAGCAGTGGGACAGGGTCCTATGGCTACACCTTC,CASSGTGSYGYTF
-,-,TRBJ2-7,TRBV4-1,TGCGCCAGCAGCCAAACAATTGGAGGGAGCCCCTCTAGCTCCTACGAGCAGTACTTC,CASSQTIGGSPSSSYEQYF
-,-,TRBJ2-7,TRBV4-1,TGCGCCAGCACCAGGGGTAGGGGGACCTACGAGCAGTACTTC,CASTRGRGTYEQYF
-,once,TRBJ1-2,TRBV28,TGTGCCAGCAGTGCCAGGTATCCTAACTATGGCTACACCTTC,CASSARYPNYGYTF
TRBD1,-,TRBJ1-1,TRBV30,TGTGCCTGGAGTCTTGGGACAGGTCTTGAAGCTTTCTTT,CAWSLGTGLEAFF
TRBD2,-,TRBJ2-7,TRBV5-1,TGCGCCAGCAGCTCCTTGCTAGCGGCTTACGAGCAGTACTTC,CASSSLLAAYEQYF
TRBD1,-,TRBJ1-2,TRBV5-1,TGCGCCAGCAGCCCAAATCTAGGGACAGATGCTAACTATGGCTACACCTTC,CASSPNLGTDANYGYTF
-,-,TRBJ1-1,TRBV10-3,TGTGCCATCAGTGAGTCTCAGGATAGATCTGAAGCTTTCTTT,CAISESQDRSEAFF
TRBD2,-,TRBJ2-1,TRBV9,TGTGCCAGCAGCTTCTCCTCCGGGACTAGCGGGTCCAATGAGCAGTTCTTC,CASSFSSGTSGSNEQFF
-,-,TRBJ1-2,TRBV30,TGTGCCTGGAGCAGGGGCAGCTATGGCTACACCTTC,CAWSRGSYGYTF
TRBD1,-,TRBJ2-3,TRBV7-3,TGTGCCAGCAGCTTAGGATGGGAGACAGGGTTGGGGTCAGATACGCAGTATTTT,CASSLGWETGLGSDTQYF
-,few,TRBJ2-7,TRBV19,TGTGCCAGTAGTAGTAACTACGAGCAGTACTTC,CASSSNYEQYF
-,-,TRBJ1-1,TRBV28,TGTGCCAGCAGTTTTCGGTCCACTGAAGCTTTCTTT,CASSFRSTEAFF
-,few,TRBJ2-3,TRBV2,TGTGCCAGCAGCATCAGGTCTAGCACAGATACGCAGTATTTT,CASSIRSSTDTQYF
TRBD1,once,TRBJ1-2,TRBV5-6,TGTGCCAGCAGTTTAGCCGGGACAGGGCCTAACTATGGCTACACCTTC,CASSLAGTGPNYGYTF
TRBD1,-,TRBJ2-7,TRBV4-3,TGCGCCAGCAGCCCCGGACAGGGGGCCTTCGAGCAGTACTTC,CASSPGQGAFEQYF
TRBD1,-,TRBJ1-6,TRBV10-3,TGTGCCATCAGTGCTACGGGACAGTATAATTCACCCCTCCACTTT,CAISATGQYNSPLHF
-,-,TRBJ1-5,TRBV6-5,TGTGCCAGCAGTTACTCGAATGGAGGACAGCCCCAGCATTTT,CASSYSNGGQPQHF
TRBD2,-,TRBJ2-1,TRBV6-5,TGTGCCACCCAGCGGGATAGGTCCTACAATGAGCAGTTCTTC,CATQRDRSYNEQFF
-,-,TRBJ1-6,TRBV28,TGTGCCAGCAGTTTGGGTCAGGGAAGCCGACCCCTCCACTTT,CASSLGQGSRPLHF
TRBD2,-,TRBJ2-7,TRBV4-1,TGCGCCAGCAGCCAAGAAGGCGGGACTAGCGTGACCTACGAGCAGTACTTC,CASSQEGGTSVTYEQYF
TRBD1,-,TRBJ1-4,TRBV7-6,TGTGCCAGCAGCTTAGAAGGGGGCAGGGTGGGTGAAAAACTGTTTTTT,CASSLEGGRVGEKLFF
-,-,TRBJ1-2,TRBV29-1,TGCAGCGTCACCGACAGGATAAATGGCTACACCTTC,CSVTDRINGYTF
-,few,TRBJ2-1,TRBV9,TGTGCCAGCAGCGTAGAAAAACTAGCCTCGTATGAGCAGTTCTTC,CASSVEKLASYEQFF
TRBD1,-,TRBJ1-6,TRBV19,TGTGCCAGTAGTATAGTGGGACAGGATAATTCACCCCTCCACTTT,CASSIVGQDNSPLHF
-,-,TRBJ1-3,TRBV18,TGTGCCAGCTCACCACCCTCGGGTGATTCTGGAAACACCATATATTTT,CASSPPSGDSGNTIYF
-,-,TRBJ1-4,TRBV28,TGTGCCAGCACCCTCGGGGGAGGGGGAGCAACTAATGAAAAACTGTTTTTT,CASTLGGGGATNEKLFF
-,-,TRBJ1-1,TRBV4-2,TGTGCCAGCAGCCGGACACTGGGGTTTGACACTGAAGCTTTCTTT,CASSRTLGFDTEAFF
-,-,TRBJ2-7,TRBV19,TGTGCCAGTAGTATGCGAGGCTCATACGAGCAGTACTTC,CASSMRGSYEQYF
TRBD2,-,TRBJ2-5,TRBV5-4,TGTGCCAGCAGCTTGGCCGGGTTAGCGGGAGGGCAAGAGACCCAGTACTTC,CASSLAGLAGGQETQYF
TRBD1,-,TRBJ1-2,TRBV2,TGTGCCAGCAGGGAGACAGGGTTCTATGGCTACACCTTC,CASRETGFYGYTF
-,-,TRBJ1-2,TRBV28,TGTGCCAGCAGTTTATCTGGGGGCGCCGGTGGCTACACCTTC,CASSLSGGAGGYTF
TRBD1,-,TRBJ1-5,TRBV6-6,TGTGCCAGCAGTACCGGACAGGAACATAGCAATCAGCCCCAGCATTTT,CASSTGQEHSNQPQHF
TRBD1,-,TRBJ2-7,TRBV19,TGTGCCACCCGGGACAGAAACTACGAGCAGTACTTC,CATRDRNYEQYF
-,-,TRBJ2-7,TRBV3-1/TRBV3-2,TGTGCCAGCAGCCATAGGCGGGGCCTTAAGCCAGTCGAGCAGTACTTC,CASSHRRGLKPVEQYF
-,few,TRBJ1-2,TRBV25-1,TGTGCCAGCAGTGAACAAGGACATTTCTATGGCTACACCTTC,CASSEQGHFYGYTF
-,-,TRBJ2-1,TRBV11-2,TGTGCCAGCAGCCCACGGGTGGTCAACAATGAGCAGTTCTTC,CASSPRVVNNEQFF